This record looks at one TCR beta chain sequence and its context. Its target is unknown. Germline CDR1 reads SGHRS; CDR2 reads YFSETQ. CDR3 size: 13 residues. Trimming cost V 4 bases and J 7 bases, with 14 bases left between them. PCR was performed a second time for about 7 to 11 cycles using a sample-barcoded 5' primer and a J-beta primer mix. Each CDR3 protein is one row after TCRdb ran MiXCR on the 5' RACE reads. The table shows about 1.5 million distinct CDR3 sequences, with 35% to 45% occurring only once. The data were taken from a study of blood T cells in healthy people across ages. Broader study findings: The study could not conclusively compare naive and antigen-experienced cells, given its unsorted PBMCs. The diversity estimates, figures obtained from one million T cells, were considered underestimates. Possibly confounding the expanded clonotype changes was the fact that donor CMV status was unknown. Older individuals had lower TCR beta diversity per million T cells (the decline was roughly linear).

V and J are TRBV5-1 and TRBJ1-1; TRBD1 is a possible D gene (6 bases). The source is a young woman in good health. What was sequenced was blood. CDR3 coding DNA: TGCGCCAGCAGCCTTTGGGACATTGATGAAGCTTTCTTT. It is translated as CASSLWDIDEAFF.